This TCR beta chain emerged from a study of blood T cell repertoires in COVID-19. The overall study: Sources were T cells, B-cell-depleted T cells, or PBMCs; the material itself was cDNA or gDNA.

In the original analysis: Nucleated cell number was recorded as an estimate derived from reference gene primer amplification. Libraries were prepared by immunoSEQ multiplex PCR; TCRdb keeps only in-frame clonotypes and omits some of them. D and trimming come from the DNA, and the V and J calls and clone size come from that table. This repertoire shows just over 65,000 clones, just under 90% found once; its top ten account for approximately 1.5%. The sequencing input was peripheral blood. This clonotype was sampled from a man between 60 and 70 years old with acute or convalescent COVID-19.

CDR3 in DNA: TGTGCCAGCAGCCCTGATGTGGCTAGCGGGCCTCGCTACAATGAGCAGTTCTTC. Translated, it gives CASSPDVASGPRYNEQFF. The V call is TRBV11-2, the J call TRBJ2-1; TRBD2 aligns across 8 bases. V trimming: 5 bases; J trimming: 3 bases; junction bases outside the gene matches: 15. CDR1 SGHAT and CDR2 FQNNGV come from the germline V gene. This CDR3 has 18 amino acids.